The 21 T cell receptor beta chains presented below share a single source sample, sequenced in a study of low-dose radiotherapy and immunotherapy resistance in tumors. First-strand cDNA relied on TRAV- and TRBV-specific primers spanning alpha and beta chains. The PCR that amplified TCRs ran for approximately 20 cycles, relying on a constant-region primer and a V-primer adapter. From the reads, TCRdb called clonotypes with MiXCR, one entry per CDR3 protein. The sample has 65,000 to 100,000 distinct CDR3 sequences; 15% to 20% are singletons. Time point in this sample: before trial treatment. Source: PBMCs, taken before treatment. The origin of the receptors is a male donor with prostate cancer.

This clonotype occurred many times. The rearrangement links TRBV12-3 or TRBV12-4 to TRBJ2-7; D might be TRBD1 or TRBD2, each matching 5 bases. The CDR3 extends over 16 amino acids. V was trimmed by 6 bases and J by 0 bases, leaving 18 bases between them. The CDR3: CASSPYMGESSYEQYF. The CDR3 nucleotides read TGTGCCAGCAGCCCCTATATGGGGGAAAGCTCCTACGAGCAGTACTTC.

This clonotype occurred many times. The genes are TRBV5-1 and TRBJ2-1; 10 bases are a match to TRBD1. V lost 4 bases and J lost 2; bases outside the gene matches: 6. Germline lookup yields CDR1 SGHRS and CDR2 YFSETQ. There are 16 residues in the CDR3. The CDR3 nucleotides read TGCGCCAGCAGCCGGGGACAGGGGCTCACCTACAATGAGCAGTTCTTC. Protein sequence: CASSRGQGLTYNEQFF.

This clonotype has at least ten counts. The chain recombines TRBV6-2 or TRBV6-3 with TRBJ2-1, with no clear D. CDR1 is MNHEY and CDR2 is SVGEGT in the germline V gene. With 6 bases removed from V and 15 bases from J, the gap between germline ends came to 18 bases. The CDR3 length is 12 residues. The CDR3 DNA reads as TGTGCCAGCAGAATTTATGAGCCGGTCTGGTTCTTC. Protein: CASRIYEPVWFF.

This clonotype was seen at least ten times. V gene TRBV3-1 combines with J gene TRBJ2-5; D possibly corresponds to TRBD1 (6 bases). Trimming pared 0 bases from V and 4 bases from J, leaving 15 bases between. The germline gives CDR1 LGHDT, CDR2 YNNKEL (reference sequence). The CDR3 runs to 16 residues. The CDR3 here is CASSQDLYREGETQYF. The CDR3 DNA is TGTGCCAGCAGCCAAGATCTCTACAGGGAAGGAGAGACCCAGTACTTC.

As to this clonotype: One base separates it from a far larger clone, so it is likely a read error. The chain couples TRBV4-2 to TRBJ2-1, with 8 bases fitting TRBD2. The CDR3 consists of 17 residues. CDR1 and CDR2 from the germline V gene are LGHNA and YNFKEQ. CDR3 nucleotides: TGTGCCAGCAGCCAAGATCCCCCCGCGGGGGGACAAGAGACCCAGCACTTC. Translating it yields CASSQDPPAGGQETQHF.

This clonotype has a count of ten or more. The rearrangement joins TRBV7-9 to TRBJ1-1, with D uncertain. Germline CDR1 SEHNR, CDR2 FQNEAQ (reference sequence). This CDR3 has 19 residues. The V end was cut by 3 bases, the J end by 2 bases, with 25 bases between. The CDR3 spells CASSLAGGQLLDSNTEAFF. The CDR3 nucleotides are TGTGCCAGCAGCTTGGCGGGAGGCCAACTCCTCGACTCCAACACTGAAGCTTTCTTT.

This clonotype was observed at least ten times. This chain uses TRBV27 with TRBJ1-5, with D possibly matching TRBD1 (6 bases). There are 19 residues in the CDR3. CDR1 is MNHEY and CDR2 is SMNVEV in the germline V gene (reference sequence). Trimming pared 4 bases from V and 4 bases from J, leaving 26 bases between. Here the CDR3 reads CASSSHRTTGGPSNQPQHF. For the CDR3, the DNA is TGTGCCAGCAGTTCCCACCGGACGACAGGAGGTCCCTCAAATCAGCCCCAGCATTTT.

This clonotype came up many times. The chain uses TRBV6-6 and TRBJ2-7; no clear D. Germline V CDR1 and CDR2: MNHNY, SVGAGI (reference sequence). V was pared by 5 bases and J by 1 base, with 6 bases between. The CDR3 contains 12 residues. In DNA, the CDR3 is TGTGCCAGCAGTGCGGAGTCCTACGAGCAGTACTTC. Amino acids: CASSAESYEQYF.

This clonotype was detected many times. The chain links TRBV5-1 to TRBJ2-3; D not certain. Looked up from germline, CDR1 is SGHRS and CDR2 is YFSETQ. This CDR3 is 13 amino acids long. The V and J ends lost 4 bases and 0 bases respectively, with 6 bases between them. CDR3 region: CASSDVSTDTQYF. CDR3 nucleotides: TGCGCCAGCAGCGACGTAAGCACAGATACGCAGTATTTT.

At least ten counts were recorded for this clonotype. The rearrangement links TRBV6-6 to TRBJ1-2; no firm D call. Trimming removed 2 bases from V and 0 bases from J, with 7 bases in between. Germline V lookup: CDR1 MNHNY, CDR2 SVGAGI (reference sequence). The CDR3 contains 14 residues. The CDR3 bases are TGTGCCAGCAGTTACGACAAATCTAACTATGGCTACACCTTC. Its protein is CASSYDKSNYGYTF.

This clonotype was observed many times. The CDR3 is CASSHTGDGSPLHF. The DNA for the CDR3 is TGTGCCAGCAGCCACACAGGGGACGGATCACCCCTCCACTTT. J is TRBJ1-6 and V is TRBV3-1, with 7 bases fitting TRBD1. V dropped 3 bases and J dropped 10; count of bases not matched to a gene: 6. This CDR3 is built from 14 residues. CDR1 is LGHDT and CDR2 is YNNKEL in the germline V gene (reference sequence).

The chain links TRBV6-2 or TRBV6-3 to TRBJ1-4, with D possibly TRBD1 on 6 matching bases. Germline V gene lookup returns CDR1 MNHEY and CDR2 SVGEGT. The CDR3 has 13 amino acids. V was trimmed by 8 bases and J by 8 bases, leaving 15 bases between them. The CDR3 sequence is CASRKGGKEKLFF. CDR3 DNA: TGTGCCAGCCGGAAAGGGGGAAAGGAAAAACTGTTTTTT.

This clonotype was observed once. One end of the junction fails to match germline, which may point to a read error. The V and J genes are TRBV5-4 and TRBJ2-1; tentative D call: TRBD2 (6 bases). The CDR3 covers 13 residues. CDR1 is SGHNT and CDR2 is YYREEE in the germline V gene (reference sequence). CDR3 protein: CSSSPGTALGQFF. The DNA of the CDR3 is TGTTCCAGCAGCCCTGGGACTGCCCTTGGGCAGTTCTTC.

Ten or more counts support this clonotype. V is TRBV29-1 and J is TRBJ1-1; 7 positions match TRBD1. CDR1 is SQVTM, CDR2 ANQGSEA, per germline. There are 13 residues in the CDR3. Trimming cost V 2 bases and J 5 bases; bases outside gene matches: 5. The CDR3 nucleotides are TGCAGCGTTGAATTACCAGGGGGAACTGAAGCTTTCTTT. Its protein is CSVELPGGTEAFF. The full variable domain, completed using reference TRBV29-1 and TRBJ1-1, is SAVISQKPSRDICQRGTSLTIQCQVDSQVTMMFWYRQQPGQSLTLIATANQGSEATYESGFVIDKFPISRPNLTFSTLTVSNMSPEDSSIYLCSVELPGGTEAFFGQGTRLTVV.

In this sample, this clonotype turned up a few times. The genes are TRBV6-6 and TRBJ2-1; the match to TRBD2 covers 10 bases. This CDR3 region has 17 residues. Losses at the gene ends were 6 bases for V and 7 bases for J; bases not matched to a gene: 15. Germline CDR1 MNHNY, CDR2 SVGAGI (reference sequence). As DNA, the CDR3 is TGTGCCAGCAGCCCATCCCCGGCAGCGGGGGGGAGAAATGAGCAGTTCTTC. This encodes CASSPSPAAGGRNEQFF.

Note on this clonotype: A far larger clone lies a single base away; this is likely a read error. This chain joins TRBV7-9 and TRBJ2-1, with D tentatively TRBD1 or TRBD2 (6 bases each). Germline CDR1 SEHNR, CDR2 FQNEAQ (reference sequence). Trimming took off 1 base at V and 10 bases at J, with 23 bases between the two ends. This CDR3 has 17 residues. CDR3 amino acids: CASSLGSGGHSSYEQFF. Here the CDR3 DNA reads TGTGCCAGCAGCTTAGGGAGTGGGGGGCACAGCTCCTACGAGCAGTTCTTC.

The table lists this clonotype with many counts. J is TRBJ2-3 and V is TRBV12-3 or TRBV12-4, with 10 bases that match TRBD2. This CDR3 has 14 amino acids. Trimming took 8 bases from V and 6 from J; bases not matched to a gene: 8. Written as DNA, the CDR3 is TGTGCCAGCTCGAGCGGGGGGGGGTTGGATACGCAGTATTTT. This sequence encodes CASSSGGGLDTQYF.

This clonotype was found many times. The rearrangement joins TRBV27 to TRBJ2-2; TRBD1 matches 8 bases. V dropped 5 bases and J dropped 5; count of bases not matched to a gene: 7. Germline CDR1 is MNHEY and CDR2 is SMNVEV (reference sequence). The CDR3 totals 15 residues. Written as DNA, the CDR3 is TGTGCCAGCAGTGTCGACAGGGGAGGTACCGGGGAGCTGTTTTTT. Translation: CASSVDRGGTGELFF.

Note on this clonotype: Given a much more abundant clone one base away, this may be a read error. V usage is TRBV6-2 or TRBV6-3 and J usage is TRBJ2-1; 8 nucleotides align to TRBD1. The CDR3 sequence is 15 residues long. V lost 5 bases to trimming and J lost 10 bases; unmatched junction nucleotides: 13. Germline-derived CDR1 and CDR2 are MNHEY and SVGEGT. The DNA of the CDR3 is TGTGCCAGCAGTATCACCGGGACAGGCTCCTACGAGCAGTTCTTC. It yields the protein CASSITGTGSYEQFF.

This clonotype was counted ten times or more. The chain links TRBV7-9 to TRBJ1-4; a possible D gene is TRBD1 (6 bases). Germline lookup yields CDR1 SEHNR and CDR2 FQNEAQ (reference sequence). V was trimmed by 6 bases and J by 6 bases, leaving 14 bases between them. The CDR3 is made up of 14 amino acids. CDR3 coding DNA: TGTGCCAGCAGGACTACAGGGACCGATGAAAAACTGTTTTTT. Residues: CASRTTGTDEKLFF.

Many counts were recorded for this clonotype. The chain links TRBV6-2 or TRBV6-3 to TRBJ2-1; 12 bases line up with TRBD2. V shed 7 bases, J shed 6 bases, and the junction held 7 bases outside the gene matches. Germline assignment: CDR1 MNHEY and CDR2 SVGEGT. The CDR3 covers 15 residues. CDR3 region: CASIWTSGVPNEQFF. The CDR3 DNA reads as TGTGCCAGCATTTGGACTAGCGGGGTCCCCAATGAGCAGTTCTTC.